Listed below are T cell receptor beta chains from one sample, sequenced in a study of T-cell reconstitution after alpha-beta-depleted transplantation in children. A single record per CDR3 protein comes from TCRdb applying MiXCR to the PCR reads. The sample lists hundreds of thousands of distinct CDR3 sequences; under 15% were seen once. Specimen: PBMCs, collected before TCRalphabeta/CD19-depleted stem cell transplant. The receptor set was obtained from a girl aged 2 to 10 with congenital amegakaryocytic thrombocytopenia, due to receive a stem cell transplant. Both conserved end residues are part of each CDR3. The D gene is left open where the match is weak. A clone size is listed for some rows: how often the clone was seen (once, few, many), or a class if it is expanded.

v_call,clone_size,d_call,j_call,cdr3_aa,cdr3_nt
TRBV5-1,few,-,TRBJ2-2,CASSDGGANTGELFF,TGCGCCAGCAGCGATGGAGGGGCGAACACCGGGGAGCTGTTTTTT
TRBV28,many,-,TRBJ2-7,CASSLDGYYEQYF,TGTGCCAGCAGTTTGGACGGATACTACGAGCAGTACTTC
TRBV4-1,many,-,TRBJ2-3,CASSHEWGEDTQYF,TGCGCCAGCAGCCACGAATGGGGGGAAGATACGCAGTATTTT
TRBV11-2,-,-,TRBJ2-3,CASSFHRPQPGKGLSGPEQYF,TGTGCCAGCAGCTTCCACCGACCGCAACCCGGAAAAGGACTCTCAGGCCCTGAGCAGTATTTT
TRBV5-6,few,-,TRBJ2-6,CASSLLGANVLTF,TGTGCCAGCAGCTTGTTAGGGGCCAACGTCCTGACTTTC
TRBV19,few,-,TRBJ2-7,CASGRGGAAYEQYF,TGTGCCAGTGGAAGAGGAGGCGCAGCCTACGAGCAGTACTTC
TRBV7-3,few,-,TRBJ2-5,CASSPTDSRETQYF,TGTGCCAGCAGCCCGACGGACAGTCGGGAGACCCAGTACTTC
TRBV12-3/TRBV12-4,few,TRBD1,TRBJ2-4,CASSPYPGTGKNIQYF,TGTGCCAGCAGTCCCTACCCCGGGACAGGGAAAAACATTCAGTACTTC
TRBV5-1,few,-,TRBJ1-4,CASSLSGYGEKLFF,TGCGCCAGCAGCTTGTCAGGGTACGGCGAAAAACTGTTTTTT
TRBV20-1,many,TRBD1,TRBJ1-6,CSASGGQGANSPLHF,TGCAGTGCTAGTGGGGGACAGGGGGCTAATTCACCCCTCCACTTT
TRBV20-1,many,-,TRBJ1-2,CSARDGPYGYTF,TGCAGTGCTAGAGACGGACCGTATGGCTACACCTTC
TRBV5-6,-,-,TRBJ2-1,CAIGPGLECGDDEQFF,TGTGCCATCGGCCCCGGGCTAGAATGCGGTGATGATGAGCAGTTCTTC
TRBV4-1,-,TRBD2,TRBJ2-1,CASSQLRLAGANEQFF,TGCGCCAGCAGCCAACTACGACTAGCGGGAGCTAATGAGCAGTTCTTC
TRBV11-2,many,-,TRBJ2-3,CASSIRSRASSTDTQYF,TGTGCCAGCAGCATCCGTTCTCGAGCTTCTAGCACAGATACGCAGTATTTT
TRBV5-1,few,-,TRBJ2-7,CASSLERVKQYF,TGCGCCAGCAGCTTGGAGCGGGTGAAGCAGTACTTC